Described below is a single T cell receptor beta chain sequence and its context. The antigen is undetermined. Amplified TCR beta CDR3 regions came from RNA transcripts. Researchers ran a first-round RT-PCR on the TCR CDR3 using the HTBI primer set. TCRdb re-called the multiplex PCR reads through MiXCR, storing one row per CDR3 protein. The top ten hold approximately 29% of the sample, which has 300,000 to 500,000 distinct CDR3 sequences, about 14% seen once. This entry belongs to a study of T cells in Graves' hyperthyroidism and ophthalmopathy. Study observations and caveats: By a 13 V-J model, ophthalmopathy was set apart from stable hyperthyroidism. Before onset, by a median of about six months, the model predicted ophthalmopathy. In blood, most of the thyroid clonotypes expanded above 0.001 were also present.

The V gene's germline CDR1 is LNHDA and CDR2 SQIVND (reference sequence). Trimming shortened V by 7 bases and J by 4 bases, and 11 bases separated the two germline ends. The CDR3 has 14 amino acids. Sequenced sample: blood. The TCR originated in a man aged 45-60 years with Graves' ophthalmopathy. The chain is built from TRBV19 and TRBJ2-6, with D tentatively TRBD1 (6 bases). The CDR3 DNA is TGTGCCAGTATTTCCGGGACAGGGGCCAACGTCCTGACTTTC. Protein: CASISGTGANVLTF. The full variable domain, in which reference TRBV19 and TRBJ2-6 provide the parts outside the CDR3, is DGGITQSPKYLFRKEGQNVTLSCEQNLNHDAMYWYRQDPGQGLRLIYYSQIVNDFQKGDIAEGYSVSREKKESFPLTVTSAQKNPTAFYLCASISGTGANVLTFGAGSRLTVL.